A selection of T cell receptor beta chains follows, all from one sample in a study of blood T cell repertoires in COVID-19. Some clones are missing from TCRdb's copy, which holds only in-frame ones; the method was immunoSEQ multiplex PCR. This sample carries approximately 91,000 clones, roughly 79% of them seen once, and the ten largest clones take 8.5% to 10%. Sequenced: peripheral blood. Every receptor here comes from a woman over 75 with acute or convalescent COVID-19. Both conserved end residues are part of each CDR3. Fields, in order: V gene, D gene, clone size, J gene, CDR3 protein, CDR3 DNA. The D gene is left open where the match is weak. Not all rows give a size; the values are once, few, many and, for expanded clones, a class.

TRBV19	NA	NA	TRBJ1-4	CASTDHGGREKLFF	TGTGCCAGTACCGACCACGGGGGGCGAGAAAAACTGTTTTTT
TRBV5-1	NA	few	TRBJ2-1	CASSFIGGDEQFF	TGCGCCAGCAGCTTTATCGGAGGGGATGAGCAGTTCTTC
TRBV12-3/TRBV12-4	NA	once	TRBJ2-2	CASSPLEGELFF	TGTGCCAGCAGTCCCCTCGAGGGGGAGCTGTTTTTT
TRBV6-2/TRBV6-3	TRBD2	NA	TRBJ2-2	CASSYQVGLAPGELFF	TGTGCCAGCAGTTACCAAGTGGGACTAGCGCCCGGGGAGCTGTTTTTT
TRBV27	TRBD1	few	TRBJ1-2	CASSFSPGQGNYGYTF	TGTGCCAGCAGTTTTAGCCCGGGACAGGGGAACTATGGCTACACCTTC
TRBV19	NA	NA	TRBJ1-6	CASSPRRGPNSPLHF	TGTGCCAGTAGTCCCCGGCGCGGTCCGAATTCACCCCTCCACTTT
TRBV18	TRBD1	few	TRBJ2-7	CASSGGQAYEQYF	TGTGCCAGCTCCGGGGGACAGGCCTACGAGCAGTACTTC
TRBV18	NA	NA	TRBJ1-5	CASSPGQANQPQHF	TGTGCCAGCTCACCGGGGCAGGCCAATCAGCCCCAGCATTTT
TRBV7-2	NA	NA	TRBJ1-2	CASTLDRSNYGYTF	TGTGCCAGCACCCTAGACAGGAGTAACTATGGCTACACCTTC
TRBV5-5	TRBD1	NA	TRBJ1-5	CASSLLPGGEQPQHF	TGTGCCAGCAGCTTGTTGCCAGGGGGCGAGCAGCCCCAGCATTTT
TRBV5-1	NA	NA	TRBJ1-1	CASRKAPGSSRGTEAFF	TGCGCCAGCCGCAAAGCCCCGGGCTCAAGTAGGGGCACTGAAGCTTTCTTT
TRBV28	TRBD2	NA	TRBJ2-2	CASSELAESNTGELFF	TGTGCCAGCAGCGAACTAGCGGAGTCCAACACCGGGGAGCTGTTTTTT
TRBV7-2	NA	NA	TRBJ1-4	CASSSSGEGYEKLFF	TGTGCCAGCAGCTCGTCGGGGGAGGGCTATGAAAAACTGTTTTTT
TRBV19	NA	NA	TRBJ1-1	CASVRSNTEAFF	TGTGCCAGTGTACGGTCGAACACTGAAGCTTTCTTT
TRBV6-5	TRBD2	NA	TRBJ2-7	CASSQREGRYF	TGTGCCAGCTCACAGCGGGAGGGGAGGTACTTC
TRBV9	NA	NA	TRBJ2-7	CASSVPLVFKYF	TGTGCCAGCAGCGTCCCTCTAGTGTTCAAGTACTTC
TRBV7-9	TRBD1	NA	TRBJ2-7	CASSLALRQGFYEQYF	TGTGCCAGCAGCTTAGCGCTTAGACAGGGGTTCTACGAGCAGTACTTC
TRBV7-9	NA	NA	TRBJ1-3	CASSLLLAWGGSSGNTIYF	TGTGCCAGCAGCTTATTACTAGCTTGGGGGGGAAGCTCTGGAAACACCATATATTTT
TRBV7-9	TRBD1	NA	TRBJ1-2	CASSFGQGALGYTF	TGTGCCAGCAGCTTTGGACAGGGGGCTTTGGGCTACACCTTC
TRBV9	NA	few	TRBJ1-6	CASSVRGDYYSPLHF	TGTGCCAGCAGCGTAAGGGGGGACTACTATTCACCCCTCCACTTT
TRBV2	NA	NA	TRBJ2-3	CASSVLTHTDTQYF	TGTGCCAGCAGTGTACTAACCCACACAGATACGCAGTATTTT
TRBV6-1	NA	NA	TRBJ2-1	CASSDGGINEQFF	TGTGCCAGCAGTGACGGCGGGATCAATGAGCAGTTCTTC
TRBV25-1	TRBD1	NA	TRBJ1-5	CASSDTGGGNQPQHF	TGTGCCAGCAGCGACACAGGGGGAGGCAATCAGCCCCAGCATTTT
TRBV9	TRBD2	NA	TRBJ2-2	CASSAEREGQGGELFF	TGTGCCAGCAGCGCCGAGCGGGAGGGCCAAGGGGGGGAGCTGTTTTTT
TRBV19	NA	NA	TRBJ1-5	CASRGAGRHNQPQHF	TGTGCCAGTAGGGGGGCGGGCAGACACAATCAGCCCCAGCATTTT
TRBV29-1	NA	NA	TRBJ2-7	CSGSGTQAHEQYF	TGCAGCGGATCCGGGACACAGGCCCACGAGCAGTACTTC
TRBV19	NA	NA	TRBJ1-5	CASSIGASGDSNQPQHF	TGTGCCAGTAGTATAGGCGCATCAGGGGATAGCAATCAGCCCCAGCATTTT
TRBV19	TRBD1	few	TRBJ1-2	CASGDSYYGYTF	TGTGCCAGTGGGGACAGTTACTATGGCTACACCTTC
TRBV5-1	TRBD2	NA	TRBJ2-2	CASTFRPVGGLTGELFF	TGCGCCAGCACCTTTCGCCCCGTGGGGGGGTTGACCGGGGAGCTGTTTTTT
TRBV19	TRBD1	NA	TRBJ2-5	CASTGQGIGTQYF	TGTGCCAGTACGGGACAGGGTATCGGGACCCAGTACTTC
TRBV30	TRBD1	NA	TRBJ2-7	CAWKTKQGVHEQYF	TGTGCCTGGAAAACCAAACAGGGGGTCCACGAGCAGTACTTC
TRBV5-1	TRBD2	NA	TRBJ2-3	CASSAAGGSINTDTQYF	TGCGCCAGCAGCGCAGCGGGGGGCTCGATAAACACAGATACGCAGTATTTT
TRBV27	TRBD1	NA	TRBJ1-3	CASSSLKTGGGNTIYF	TGTGCCAGCAGTTCTCTAAAAACAGGGGGTGGAAACACCATATATTTT
TRBV28	TRBD1	NA	TRBJ2-7	CASSPGQGHFYEQYF	TGTGCCAGCAGTCCCGGACAGGGCCACTTCTACGAGCAGTACTTC
TRBV7-2	TRBD1	NA	TRBJ1-2	CASSILTGFDGYTF	TGTGCCAGCAGCATATTGACAGGGTTCGATGGCTACACCTTC
TRBV21-1	NA	NA	TRBJ1-4	CASSKGVGAGDVRTNEKLFF	TGTGCCAGCAGCAAAGGTGTAGGGGCAGGGGATGTCAGGACTAATGAAAAACTGTTTTTT
TRBV5-8	TRBD1	NA	TRBJ2-6	CASRLGQGPVSGANVLTF	TGTGCCAGCAGACTTGGACAGGGGCCCGTTTCTGGGGCCAACGTCCTGACTTTC
TRBV3-1/TRBV3-2	NA	NA	TRBJ1-4	CASSQLVGGLFF	TGTGCCAGCAGCCAACTGGTTGGGGGCCTGTTTTTT
TRBV5-6	NA	NA	TRBJ2-7	CASSIRDEQYF	TGTGCCAGCAGCATTCGGGACGAGCAGTACTTC
TRBV5-5	TRBD1	NA	TRBJ1-4	CASSPEGQGAPGLFF	TGTGCCAGCAGCCCAGAGGGACAGGGGGCGCCGGGGCTGTTTTTT
TRBV7-9	NA	NA	TRBJ2-3	CASSLSVSTDTQYF	TGTGCCAGCAGCCTTAGCGTTAGCACAGATACGCAGTATTTT
TRBV29-1	TRBD2	NA	TRBJ2-5	CSAGLAGGLETQYF	TGCAGCGCTGGACTAGCGGGGGGGCTAGAGACCCAGTACTTC